The T cell receptor (beta chain) under discussion was sequenced for a study of immune evolution from preneoplasia to lung adenocarcinoma. The CDR3 loop spans 13 amino acids. The V end lost 2 bases, the J end lost 3 bases, and 7 bases lay between the germline ends. Germline CDR1 reads SGHNT; CDR2 reads YENEEA. Assay used: immunoSEQ multiplex PCR; TCRdb lists only in-frame clones, some missing. The table lists 13,000 to 15,000 clones, roughly four fifths of them singletons, with 2.5% to 3.5% in the top ten. Study results and caveats: Normal lung had highest clonality; later lesions appeared denser, more diverse.

Judged by abundance, this clone is medium-sized. Antigen unknown. Two lung cancer pathologists independently confirmed each histologic diagnosis. V is TRBV11-3 and J is TRBJ1-1, with D uncertain. This sequence was found in a person aged 60-80 years with lung adenocarcinoma. Sequences were obtained from FFPE minimally invasive lung adenocarcinoma tissue. The CDR3 nucleotides are TGTGCCAGCAGCTTAATGGCGGACACTGAAGCTTTCTTT. Translating gives CASSLMADTEAFF. Full variable domain (outside the CDR3, taken from reference TRBV11-3 and TRBJ1-1): EAGVVQSPRYKIIEKKQPVAFWCNPISGHNTLYWYLQNLGQGPELLIRYENEEAVDDSQLPKDRFSAERLKGVDSTLKIQPAELGDSAVYLCASSLMADTEAFFGQGTRLTVV.